This T cell receptor (beta chain) was captured by sequencing in a study of chemoradiotherapy in HPV16-positive cancers. Whole-study findings and limits: HPV-responsive T-cell expansion during chemoradiotherapy was linked to improved recurrence-free survival in HPV16-positive patients. The functional HPV-specific definition rests on just a couple of HPV16-positive patients. During treatment, candidate HPV-specific clones and E7-related motifs expanded in tumor.

Libraries were prepared by immunoSEQ multiplex PCR; TCRdb keeps only in-frame clonotypes and omits some of them. The profile shows 40,000 to 65,000 clones, 90% of them singletons. Details on this clone: Its antigen is unidentified.

CDR3 size: 15 residues. The V gene's germline CDR1 is SGHTA and CDR2 FQGNSA. V lost 2 bases and J lost 1; bases outside the gene matches: 0. The chain recombines TRBV7-2 with TRBJ2-1; 9 nucleotides line up with TRBD2. The receptor's source is a human donor with HPV-associated anogenital cancer. Material: blood, obtained from a patient who underwent chemoradiotherapy. The CDR3 loop is CASSLSGGSYNEQFF. CDR3 bases: TGTGCCAGCAGCTTAAGCGGGGGGTCCTACAATGAGCAGTTCTTC. The whole variable domain, filled in from reference TRBV7-2 and TRBJ2-1, reads GAGVSQSPSNKVTEKGKDVELRCDPISGHTALYWYRQSLGQGLEFLIYFQGNSAPDKSGLPSDRFSAERTGGSVSTLTIQRTQQEDSAVYLCASSLSGGSYNEQFFGPGTRLTVL.